The sequence of this TCR beta chain was determined in a study of T cells in narcolepsy. Broader study findings: Same-patient CSF and blood CD4+ T cell clonotypes included HCRT-specific and TRIB2-specific autoreactive ones.

Using immunoSEQ multiplex PCR, the repertoire was profiled, and TCRdb retains in-frame clones only, with some absent. The table records tens of thousands of clones, about four fifths of them present only once. This clone was counted only a few times. Its antigen is still unknown. The receptor was derived from a human donor with narcolepsy. The specimen sequenced was CD45RA- memory CD4+ T cells from PBMCs.

CDR3 sequence reads: CASSSFGGGKDTQYF. In nucleotides, the CDR3 is TGTGCCAGTAGCTCCTTTGGCGGGGGAAAAGATACGCAGTATTTT. The gene calls are TRBV19 and TRBJ2-3, with 7 bases aligning to TRBD2. Germline-derived CDR1 and CDR2 are LNHDA and SQIVND (reference sequence). The CDR3 contains 15 residues. V lost 6 bases, J lost 5 bases, and 11 bases stayed unmatched. The whole variable domain, remainder taken from reference TRBV19 and TRBJ2-3, is DGGITQSPKYLFRKEGQNVTLSCEQNLNHDAMYWYRQDPGQGLRLIYYSQIVNDFQKGDIAEGYSVSREKKESFPLTVTSAQKNPTAFYLCASSSFGGGKDTQYFGPGTRLTVL.